The source of this TCR beta chain is a study of cytomegalovirus exposure and HLA in healthy donors. Study-wide results and caveats: For TCR beta chains, V- and J-gene trimming was later linked to a missense DCLRE1C variant. Later analysis revealed greater clonal expansion in HLA-associated TCR beta chains than in equally common others.

Remarks on this clone: Its target is not known.

The CDR3 runs to 16 residues. Trimming took 1 base from V and 1 from J; bases not matched to a gene: 2. Germline V gene data show CDR1 as SGHNT and CDR2 as YYREEE (reference sequence). In the PCR, 60 Vbeta and 13 Jbeta primers were used. Only in-frame clones appear in the TCRdb table, and some are missing; sequencing was by immunoSEQ multiplex PCR. The sample lists under 200,000 clones; about three quarters were seen once. This chain links TRBV5-4 with TRBJ2-2, with TRBD1 matching over 9 bases. Sequencing input: PBMCs. This receptor was taken from a woman aged 40 to 50 in good health and CMV-seropositive. CDR3 amino acids: CASSLPGQGNTGELFF. CDR3 coding DNA: TGTGCCAGCAGCTTGCCGGGACAGGGGAACACCGGGGAGCTGTTTTTT.